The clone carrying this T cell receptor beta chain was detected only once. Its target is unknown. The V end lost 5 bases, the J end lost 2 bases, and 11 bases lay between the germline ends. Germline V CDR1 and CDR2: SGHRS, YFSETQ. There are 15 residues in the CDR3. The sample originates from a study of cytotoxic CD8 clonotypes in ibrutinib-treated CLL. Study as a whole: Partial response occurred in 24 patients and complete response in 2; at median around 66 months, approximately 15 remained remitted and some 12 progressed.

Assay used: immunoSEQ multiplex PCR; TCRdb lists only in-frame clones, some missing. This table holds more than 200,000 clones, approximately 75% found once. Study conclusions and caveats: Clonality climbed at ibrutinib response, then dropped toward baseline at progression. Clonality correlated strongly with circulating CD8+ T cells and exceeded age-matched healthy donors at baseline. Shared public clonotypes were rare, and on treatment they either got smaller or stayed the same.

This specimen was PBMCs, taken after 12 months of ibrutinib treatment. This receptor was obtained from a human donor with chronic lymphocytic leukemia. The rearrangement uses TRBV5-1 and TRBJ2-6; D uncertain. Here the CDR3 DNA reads TGCGCCAGCAGTCCAGGAGCGACTGGGGCCAACGTCCTGACTTTC. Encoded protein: CASSPGATGANVLTF.